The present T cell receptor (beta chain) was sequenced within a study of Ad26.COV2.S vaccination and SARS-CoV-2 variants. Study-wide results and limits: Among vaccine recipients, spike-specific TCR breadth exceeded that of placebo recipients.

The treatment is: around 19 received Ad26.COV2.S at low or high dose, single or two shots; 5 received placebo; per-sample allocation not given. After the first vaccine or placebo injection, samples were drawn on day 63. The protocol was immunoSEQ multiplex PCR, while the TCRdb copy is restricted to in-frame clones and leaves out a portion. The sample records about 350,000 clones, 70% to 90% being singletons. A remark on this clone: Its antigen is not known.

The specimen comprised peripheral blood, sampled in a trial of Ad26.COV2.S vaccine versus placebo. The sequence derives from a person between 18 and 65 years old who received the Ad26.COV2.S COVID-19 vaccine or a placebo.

The CDR3 region is CAWSGGGDTEAFF. In DNA, the CDR3 is TGTGCCTGGAGCGGAGGGGGAGACACTGAAGCTTTCTTT. The J gene is TRBJ1-1, the V gene TRBV30; a weak D match, TRBD1 (6 bases). V was shortened by 3 bases and J by 3 bases, with 11 bases between the two germline ends. Germline-derived CDR1 and CDR2 are GTSNPN and SVGIG (reference sequence). This CDR3 comprises 13 residues.